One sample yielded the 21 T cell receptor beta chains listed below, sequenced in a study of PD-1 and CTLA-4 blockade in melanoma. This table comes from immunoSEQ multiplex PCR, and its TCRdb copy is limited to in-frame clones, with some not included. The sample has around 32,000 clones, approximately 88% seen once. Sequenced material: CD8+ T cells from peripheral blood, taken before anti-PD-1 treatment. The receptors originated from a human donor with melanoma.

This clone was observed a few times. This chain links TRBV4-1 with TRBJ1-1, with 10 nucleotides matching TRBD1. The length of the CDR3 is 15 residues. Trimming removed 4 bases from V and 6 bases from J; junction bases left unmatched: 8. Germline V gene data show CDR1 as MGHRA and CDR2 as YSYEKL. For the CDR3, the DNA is TGCGCCAGCAGCCTCCGGACAGGGGGGATGCCTGAAGCTTTCTTT. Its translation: CASSLRTGGMPEAFF.

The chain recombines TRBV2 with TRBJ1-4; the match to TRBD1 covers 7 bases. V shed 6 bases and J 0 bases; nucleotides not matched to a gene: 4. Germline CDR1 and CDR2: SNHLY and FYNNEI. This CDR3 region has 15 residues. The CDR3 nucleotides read TGTGCCAGCAGCAGGGGGTGGTCAACTAATGAAAAACTGTTTTTT. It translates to CASSRGWSTNEKLFF. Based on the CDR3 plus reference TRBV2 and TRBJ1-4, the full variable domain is EPEVTQTPSHQVTQMGQEVILRCVPISNHLYFYWYRQILGQKVEFLVSFYNNEISEKSEIFDDQFSVERPDGSNFTLKIRSTKLEDSAMYFCASSRGWSTNEKLFFGSGTQLSVL.

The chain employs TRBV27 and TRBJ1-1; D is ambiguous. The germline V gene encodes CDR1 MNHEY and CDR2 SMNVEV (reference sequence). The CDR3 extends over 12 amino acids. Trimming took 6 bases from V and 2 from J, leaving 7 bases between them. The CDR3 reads CASSEPNTEAFF. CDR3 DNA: TGTGCCAGCAGCGAACCAAACACTGAAGCTTTCTTT.

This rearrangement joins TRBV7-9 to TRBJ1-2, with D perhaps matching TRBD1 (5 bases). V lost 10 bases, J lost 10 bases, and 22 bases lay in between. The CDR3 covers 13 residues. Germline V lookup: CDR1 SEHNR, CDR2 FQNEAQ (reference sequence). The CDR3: CATIPGRGRNYTF. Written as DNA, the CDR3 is TGTGCCACCATCCCAGGGCGGGGGAGGAACTACACCTTC.

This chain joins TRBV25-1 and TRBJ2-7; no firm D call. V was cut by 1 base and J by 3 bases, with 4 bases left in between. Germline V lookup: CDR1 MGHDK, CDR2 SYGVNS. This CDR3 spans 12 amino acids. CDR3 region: CASSEWGYEQYF. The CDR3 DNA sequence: TGTGCCAGCAGTGAATGGGGCTACGAGCAGTACTTC.

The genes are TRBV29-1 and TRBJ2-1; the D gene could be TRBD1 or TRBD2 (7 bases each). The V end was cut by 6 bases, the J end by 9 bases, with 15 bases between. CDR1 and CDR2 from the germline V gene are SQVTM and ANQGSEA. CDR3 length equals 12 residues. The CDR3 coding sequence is TGCAGCGTGGGCCCCAGGGGGGGTGAGCAGTTCTTC. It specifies CSVGPRGGEQFF.

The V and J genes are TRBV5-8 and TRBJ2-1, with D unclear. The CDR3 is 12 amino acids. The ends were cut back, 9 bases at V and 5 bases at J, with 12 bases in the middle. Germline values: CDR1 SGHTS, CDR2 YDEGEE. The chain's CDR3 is CATPSVNNEQFF. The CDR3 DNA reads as TGTGCCACCCCCTCAGTAAACAATGAGCAGTTCTTC.

As DNA, the CDR3 is TGTGCCAGCAGCCCCCGGGACAGGGGTTACGAGCAGTACTTC. Translation gives CASSPRDRGYEQYF. The rearrangement links TRBV3-1 (or the pseudogene TRBV3-2) to TRBJ2-7; 10 bases agree with TRBD1. From germline, CDR1 is LGHDT and CDR2 YNNKEL (reference sequence). The J segment lost 4 bases and the V segment lost 4 bases, leaving 4 bases of the junction unmatched. This CDR3 comprises 14 residues.

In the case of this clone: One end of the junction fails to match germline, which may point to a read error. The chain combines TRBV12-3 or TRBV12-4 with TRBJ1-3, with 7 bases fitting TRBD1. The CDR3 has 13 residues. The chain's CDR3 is CASSLETGLGEDF. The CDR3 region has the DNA TGTGCCAGCAGTTTAGAGACAGGGCTTGGTGAAGATTTT.

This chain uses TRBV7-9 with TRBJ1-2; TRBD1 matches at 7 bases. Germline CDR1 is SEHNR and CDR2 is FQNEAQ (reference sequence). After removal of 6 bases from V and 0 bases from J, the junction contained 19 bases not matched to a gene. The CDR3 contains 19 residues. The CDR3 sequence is CASSGKQGSHLIANYGYTF. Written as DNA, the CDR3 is TGTGCCAGCAGTGGAAAACAGGGGTCGCACTTAATAGCTAACTATGGCTACACCTTC.

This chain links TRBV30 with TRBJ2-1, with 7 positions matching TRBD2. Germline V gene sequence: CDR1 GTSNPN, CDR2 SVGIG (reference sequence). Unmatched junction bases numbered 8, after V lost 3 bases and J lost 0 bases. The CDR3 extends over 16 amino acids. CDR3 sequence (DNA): TGTGCCTGGAGGCCCCCGGGAGGACCCTCCTACAATGAGCAGTTCTTC. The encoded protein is CAWRPPGGPSYNEQFF.

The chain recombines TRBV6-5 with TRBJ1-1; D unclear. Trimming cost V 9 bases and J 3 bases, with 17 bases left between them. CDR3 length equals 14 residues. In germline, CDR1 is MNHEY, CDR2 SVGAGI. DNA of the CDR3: TGTGCCAGGATTATTGGGGAGGCCGACACTGAAGCTTTCTTT. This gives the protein CARIIGEADTEAFF.

This chain's CDR3 is CASSLELWGTGELFF. CDR3 nucleotide sequence: TGTGCCAGCAGCTTAGAACTTTGGGGCACCGGGGAGCTGTTTTTT. The chain uses TRBV11-2 and TRBJ2-2; D unresolved. V lost 0 bases and J lost 4, with 9 bases in between. The CDR3 has 15 amino acids. From germline, CDR1 is SGHAT and CDR2 FQNNGV.

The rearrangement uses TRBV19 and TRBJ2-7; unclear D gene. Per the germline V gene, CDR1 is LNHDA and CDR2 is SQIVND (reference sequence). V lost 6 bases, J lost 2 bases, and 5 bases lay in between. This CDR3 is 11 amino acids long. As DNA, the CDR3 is TGTGCCAGTAGAAGGCCCTACGAGCAGTACTTC. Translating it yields CASRRPYEQYF.

CDR3 sequence: CASSSGTAETQYF. The CDR3 nucleotides are TGTGCCAGCAGCTCAGGGACAGCAGAGACCCAGTACTTC. The gene calls are TRBV11-3 and TRBJ2-5, with TRBD1 identical over 7 bases. CDR1 and CDR2 from the germline V gene are SGHNT and YENEEA. V dropped 4 bases and J dropped 4; count of bases not matched to a gene: 3. The CDR3 consists of 13 residues.

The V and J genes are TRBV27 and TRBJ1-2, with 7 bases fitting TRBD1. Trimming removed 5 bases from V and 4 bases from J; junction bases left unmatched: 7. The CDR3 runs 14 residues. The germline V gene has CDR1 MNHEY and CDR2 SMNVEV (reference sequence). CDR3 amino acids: CASSNTRDSYGYTF. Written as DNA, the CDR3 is TGTGCCAGCAGTAACACCCGGGACAGCTATGGCTACACCTTC.

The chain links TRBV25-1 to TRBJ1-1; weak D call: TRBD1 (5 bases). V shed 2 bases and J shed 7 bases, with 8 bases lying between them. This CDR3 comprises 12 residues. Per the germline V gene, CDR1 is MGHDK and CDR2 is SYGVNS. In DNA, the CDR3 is TGTGCCAGCAGTGAAGGACACCGTGAAGCTTTCTTT. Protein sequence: CASSEGHREAFF. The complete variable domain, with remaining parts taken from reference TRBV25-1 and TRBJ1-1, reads EADIYQTPRYLVIGTGKKITLECSQTMGHDKMYWYQQDPGMELHLIHYSYGVNSTEKGDLSSESTVSRIRTEHFPLTLESARPSHTSQYLCASSEGHREAFFGQGTRLTVV.

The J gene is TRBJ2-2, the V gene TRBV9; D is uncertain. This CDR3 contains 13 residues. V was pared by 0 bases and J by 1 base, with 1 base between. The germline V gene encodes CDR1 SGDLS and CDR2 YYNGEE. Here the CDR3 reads CASSVENTGELFF. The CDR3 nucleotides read TGTGCCAGCAGCGTAGAGAACACCGGGGAGCTGTTTTTT. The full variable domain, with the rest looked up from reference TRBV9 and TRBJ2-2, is DSGVTQTPKHLITATGQRVTLRCSPRSGDLSVYWYQQSLDQGLQFLIQYYNGEERAKGNILERFSAQQFPDLHSELNLSSLELGDSALYFCASSVENTGELFFGEGSRLTVL.

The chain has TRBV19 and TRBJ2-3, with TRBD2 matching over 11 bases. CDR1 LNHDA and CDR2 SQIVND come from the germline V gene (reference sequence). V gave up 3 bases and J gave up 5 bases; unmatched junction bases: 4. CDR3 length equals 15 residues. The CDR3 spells CASSIRLAGKDTQYF. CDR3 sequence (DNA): TGTGCCAGTAGTATTCGACTAGCGGGAAAAGATACGCAGTATTTT.

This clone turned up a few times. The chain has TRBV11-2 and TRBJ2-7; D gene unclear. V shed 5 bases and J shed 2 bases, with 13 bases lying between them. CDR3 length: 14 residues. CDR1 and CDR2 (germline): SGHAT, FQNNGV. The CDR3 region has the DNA TGTGCCAGCAGCGACCATGGGCTACCCTACGAGCAGTACTTC. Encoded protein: CASSDHGLPYEQYF.

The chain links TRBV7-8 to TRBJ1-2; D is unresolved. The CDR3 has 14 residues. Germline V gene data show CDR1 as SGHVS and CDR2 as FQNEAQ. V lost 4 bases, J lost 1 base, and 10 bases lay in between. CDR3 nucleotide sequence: TGTGCCAGCAGCTCGAAAGGTGTTAACTATGGCTACACCTTC. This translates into CASSSKGVNYGYTF.